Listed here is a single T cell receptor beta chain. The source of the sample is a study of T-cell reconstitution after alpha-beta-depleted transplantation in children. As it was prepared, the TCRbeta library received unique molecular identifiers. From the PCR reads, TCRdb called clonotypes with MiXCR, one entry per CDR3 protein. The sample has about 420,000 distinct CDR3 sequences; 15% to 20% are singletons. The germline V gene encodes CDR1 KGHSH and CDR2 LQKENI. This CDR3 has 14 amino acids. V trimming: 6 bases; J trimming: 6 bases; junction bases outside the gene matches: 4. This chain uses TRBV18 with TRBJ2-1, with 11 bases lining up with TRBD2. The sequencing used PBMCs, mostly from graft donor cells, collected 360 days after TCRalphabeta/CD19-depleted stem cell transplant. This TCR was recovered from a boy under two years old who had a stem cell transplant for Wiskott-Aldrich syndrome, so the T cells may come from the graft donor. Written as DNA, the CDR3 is TGTGCCAGCTCGCATAGCGGGAGGGTCAATGAGCAGTTCTTC. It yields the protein CASSHSGRVNEQFF. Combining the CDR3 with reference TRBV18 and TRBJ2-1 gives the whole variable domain NAGVMQNPRHLVRRRGQEARLRCSPMKGHSHVYWYRQLPEEGLKFMVYLQKENIIDESGMPKERFSAEFPKEGPSILRIQQVVRGDSAAYFCASSHSGRVNEQFFGPGTRLTVL.